This T cell receptor beta chain was captured by sequencing in a study of cytomegalovirus exposure and HLA in healthy donors. Study-level results: In a later analysis, TCR beta V- and J-gene trimming showed a link to a missense DCLRE1C variant.

The V and J ends lost 4 bases and 4 bases respectively, with 14 bases between them. Germline CDR1 and CDR2: SQVTM and ANQGSEA. The CDR3 extends over 14 amino acids. Details on this clone: Antigen specificity is unknown.

PCR primers comprised 60 Vbeta and 13 Jbeta primers. In the source study's methods: Roughly 11 million shared chains were among around 80 million unique TCR beta chains counted in a later analysis. The data were produced by immunoSEQ multiplex PCR, yet TCRdb's version contains in-frame clones alone and is incomplete. D and trimming were read from the DNA, whereas the V and J calls and clone size are those reported in that table. The sample shows 100,000 to 150,000 clones, 17% of them seen only once. All donors participated as healthy donors of bone marrow. Material for sequencing was PBMCs. The chain links TRBV29-1 to TRBJ2-1; maybe TRBD2 (5 bases). The TCR sequence derives from a female donor in good health and CMV-seropositive. The CDR3 here is CSVVEVERYNEQFF. DNA for the CDR3: TGCAGCGTTGTCGAGGTTGAGCGGTACAATGAGCAGTTCTTC.